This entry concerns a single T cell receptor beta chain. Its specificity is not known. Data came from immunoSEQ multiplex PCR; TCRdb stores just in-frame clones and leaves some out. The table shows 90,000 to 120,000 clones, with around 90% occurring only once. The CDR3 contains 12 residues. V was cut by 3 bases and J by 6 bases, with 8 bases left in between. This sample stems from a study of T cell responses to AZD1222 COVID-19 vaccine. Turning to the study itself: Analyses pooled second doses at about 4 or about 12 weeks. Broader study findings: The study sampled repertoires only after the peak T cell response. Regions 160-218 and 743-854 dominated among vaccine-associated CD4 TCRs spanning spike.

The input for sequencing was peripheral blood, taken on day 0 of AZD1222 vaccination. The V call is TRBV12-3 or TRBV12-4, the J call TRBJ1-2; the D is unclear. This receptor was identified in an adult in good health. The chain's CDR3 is CASSFLGNGYTF. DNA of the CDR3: TGTGCCAGCAGTTTTCTCGGCAATGGCTACACCTTC.